Sequencing of this TCR beta chain was carried out in a study of blood T cells in healthy people across ages. Findings of the study overall: A conclusive naive versus antigen-experienced comparison was prevented by the unsorted PBMCs.

CDR3 length: 16 amino acids. CDR1 is DFQATT and CDR2 is SNEGSKA in the germline V gene (reference sequence). V was clipped by 6 bases and J by 5 bases; unmatched bases: 17. The sample holds a few counts of this clonotype. Antigen unknown. Alongside a J-beta primer mix, a sample-barcoded 5' primer served in a second PCR lasting about 7 to 12 cycles. A single record per CDR3 protein comes from TCRdb applying MiXCR to the 5' RACE reads. The sample has 1.5 million to 2 million distinct CDR3 sequences, over 25% seen once. The sequenced sample consisted of blood. The source of this sequence is a young woman in good health. The rearrangement links TRBV20-1 to TRBJ2-7; 9 bases are shared with TRBD1. CDR3 coding DNA: TGCAGTGCAAGCCTTCCGGACAGGGGAGTAATCGACGAGCAGTACTTC. Protein product: CSASLPDRGVIDEQYF.